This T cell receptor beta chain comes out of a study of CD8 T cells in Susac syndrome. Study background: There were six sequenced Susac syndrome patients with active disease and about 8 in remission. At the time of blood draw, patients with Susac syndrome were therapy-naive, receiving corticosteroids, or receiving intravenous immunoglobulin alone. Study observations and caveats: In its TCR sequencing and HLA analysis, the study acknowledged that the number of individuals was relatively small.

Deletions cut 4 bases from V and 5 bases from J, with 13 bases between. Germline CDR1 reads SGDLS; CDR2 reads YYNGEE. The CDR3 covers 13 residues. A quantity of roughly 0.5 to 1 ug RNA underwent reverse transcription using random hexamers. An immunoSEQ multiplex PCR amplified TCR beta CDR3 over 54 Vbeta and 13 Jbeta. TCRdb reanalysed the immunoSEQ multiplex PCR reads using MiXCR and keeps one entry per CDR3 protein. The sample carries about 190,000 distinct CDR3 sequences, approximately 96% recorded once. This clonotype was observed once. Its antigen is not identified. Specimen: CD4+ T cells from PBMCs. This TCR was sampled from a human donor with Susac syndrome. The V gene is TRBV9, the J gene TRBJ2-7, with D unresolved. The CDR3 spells CASSPMGIDEQYF. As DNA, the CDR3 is TGTGCCAGCAGCCCTATGGGCATCGACGAGCAGTACTTC.